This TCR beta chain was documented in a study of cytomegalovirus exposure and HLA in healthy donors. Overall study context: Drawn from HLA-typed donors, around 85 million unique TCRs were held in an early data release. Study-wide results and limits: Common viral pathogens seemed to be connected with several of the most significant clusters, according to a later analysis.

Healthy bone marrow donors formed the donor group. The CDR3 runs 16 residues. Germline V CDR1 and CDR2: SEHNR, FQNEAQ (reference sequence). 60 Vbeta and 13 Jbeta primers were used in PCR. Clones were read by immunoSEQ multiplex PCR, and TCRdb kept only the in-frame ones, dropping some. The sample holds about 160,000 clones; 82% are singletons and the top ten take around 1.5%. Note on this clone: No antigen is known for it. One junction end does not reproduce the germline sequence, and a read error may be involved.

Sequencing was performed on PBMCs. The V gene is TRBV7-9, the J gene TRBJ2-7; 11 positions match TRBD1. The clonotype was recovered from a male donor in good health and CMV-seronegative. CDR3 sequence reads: CASTLGDRGETYEQYF. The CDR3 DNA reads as TGTGCCAGCACCTTAGGGGACAGGGGGGAGACCTACGAGCAGTACTTC. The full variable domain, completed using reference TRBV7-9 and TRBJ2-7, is DTGVSQNPRHKITKRGQNVTFRCDPISEHNRLYWYRQTLGQGPEFLTYFQNEAQLEKSRLLSDRFSAERPKGSFSTLEIQRTEQGDSAMYLCASTLGDRGETYEQYFGPGTRLTVT.